This T cell receptor (beta chain) was identified in a study of PD-L1 blockade in urothelial cancer. Study information: Atezolizumab 1,200 mg was given intravenously every 3 weeks, starting 2014.

In regard to this clone: Its antigen is still unknown.

General observations from the study: Survival was better when pretreatment blood TCR clonality fell below the median.

The investigators introduced synthetic TCR analog templates into each PCR as spikes. The repertoire was sequenced with immunoSEQ multiplex PCR; TCRdb's copy has only in-frame clones and lacks some. Of tens of thousands of clones listed, 86% are singletons. The sequence derives from a man aged 60 to 75 with urothelial cancer. The source was PBMCs, collected around atezolizumab (anti-PD-L1) treatment.

The CDR3 DNA reads as TGTGCCAGCCGAGGTAGGTTCCTCTCCTACAATGAGCAGTTCTTC. It encodes CASRGRFLSYNEQFF. J is TRBJ2-1 and V is TRBV2; the D is unclear. Germline CDR1 reads SNHLY; CDR2 reads FYNNEI. Trimming stripped 8 bases from V and 0 bases from J, with 14 bases between. The length of the CDR3 is 15 residues. The entire variable domain, with the rest obtained from reference TRBV2 and TRBJ2-1, is as follows: EPEVTQTPSHQVTQMGQEVILRCVPISNHLYFYWYRQILGQKVEFLVSFYNNEISEKSEIFDDQFSVERPDGSNFTLKIRSTKLEDSAMYFCASRGRFLSYNEQFFGPGTRLTVL.